This T cell receptor beta chain appears in the sequencing data of a study of cytomegalovirus exposure and HLA in healthy donors. Study findings and constraints: In a later analysis, specific HLA alleles were associated with 16,000 or so TCR beta sequences at a 0.05 false discovery rate. One cluster of highly shared sequence variants probably arose as a sequencing artifact. Presence/absence analyses assumed roughly uniform sequencing depth across donors.

Worth noting for this clone: The antigen is not known.

With 5 bases removed from V and 5 bases from J, the gap between germline ends came to 12 bases. Germline V lookup: CDR1 MNHNS, CDR2 SASEGT. The length of the CDR3 is 13 residues. The PCR was carried out with 60 Vbeta primers and 13 Jbeta primers. Original analysis: A later analysis tallied about 80 million unique TCR beta chains, around 9.9 million of them shared. Assay: immunoSEQ multiplex PCR; the TCRdb copy retains only in-frame clones and omits some. The V and J calls and clone size were taken over from that table, and D and trimming were inferred from the DNA. The data contain some 150,000 clones, over 65% of them singletons.

This chain links TRBV6-1 with TRBJ2-5, with a weak D call TRBD2 (6 bases). This TCR was recovered from a female donor in good health and CMV-seropositive. The sample was PBMCs. CDR3 residues: CASSRLDWETQYF. CDR3 nucleotide sequence: TGTGCCAGCAGTCGACTAGATTGGGAGACCCAGTACTTC.